This TCR beta chain was captured in a study of response to subunit inactivated influenza vaccine (dated by TCRdb to 2016 to 2019). For the study in its entirety: Deep quantitative profiling of the T cell receptor repertoire was used in the study to follow responses to a trivalent subunit inactivated influenza vaccine. Study-wide findings and limitations: The authors proposed that each seasonal influenza vaccination may bring in only a limited number of new T cells.

This clonotype was recorded at least ten times. Its antigen specificity is not known. There are no base qualities to consult, and no much larger clone falls within one base. The protocol used for the library was RT-PCR. The data were produced on an Illumina HiSeq 2500. TCRdb ran its own pipeline on the public reads, namely fastp trimming at Q25 and MiXCR clone calling, and kept in-frame beta chains. Each entry is one CDR3 protein sequence, shown with its most common DNA and genes. For this sample the table gives about 570,000 distinct CDR3 sequences, of which around 11% were detected only once. Together, the top ten hold approximately 10% of the sample. Per the germline V gene, SGHRS is the CDR1 and YFSETQ is the CDR2. V lost 4 bases and J lost 0 bases, and the count of bases not matched to a germline gene is 12. The CDR3 runs 19 amino acids, cysteine and phenylalanine included. Only the CDR3 region is kept as DNA, spanning 57 bases read in frame from base 1.

In addition, the sample was reused for a study of T cells expressing NK-cell markers. As that second paper reports: 5'RACE template switching, by which a universal primer site and unique molecular identifiers were added, was used to make TCR beta cDNA libraries. Three sorted T-cell subsets (CD3+CD56+NKG2C+, CD3+CD56+NKG2C- and CD3+CD56-NKG2C+) from seven to nine donors had their TCR beta-chain repertoires profiled. Seven of the eight sequenced donors were HCMV-seropositive and one was HCMV-seronegative. In several experiments an anti-gammadeltaTCR antibody was added to restrict sorting to alphabetaTCR-expressing T cells. For roughly 6 donors, the dominant CD3+CD56+NKG2C+ clonotypes were among the top 10 CD8+ clonotypes and accounted for about 1.0-7.0% of CD8+ T cells. Those dominant clonotypes were again the most abundant among CD3+CD56-NKG2C+ cells in a few donors, at about 25-65%. It remained unclear whether the expanded NKG2C-expressing T cell clones were specific for HCMV antigens. Randomly selected healthy volunteers, three men and five women, were used as the eight sequenced donors. HCMV-specific IgG was detected in serum with a commercial ELISA kit to determine HCMV serostatus. Peripheral blood mononuclear cells were isolated from blood by Ficoll density gradient centrifugation. For 5 or 6 donors, unsorted PBMC were also used to sequence bulk peripheral blood T-cell repertoires. Priming for cDNA synthesis came from the TCR beta constant segment, and two successive PCR amplification steps followed. Libraries were sequenced as 2 x 150 bp reads on Illumina HiSeq 2000/2500, MiSeq or NextSeq. MIGEC was used to demultiplex reads and group reads by UMI, and MiTCR was used to assemble and quantify clonotypes. To remove erroneous sequences, TCR cDNA sequences were retained only when supported by two or more reads. The tcR package was used for downstream repertoire analysis, with clonotypes matched between fractions based on CDR3 nucleotide sequence plus V segment. VDJmatch was used to annotate antigen specificity against VDJdb, with one amino acid substitution in CDR3 permitted.

The source is a man aged 45 to 65 who received an inactivated influenza vaccine. Donor details come from another sample of the same person, matched by shared clones. Here the chain combines TRBV5-1 and TRBJ2-7; the central 14 bases match TRBD2. The sequencing here drew on PBMCs from blood, taken on the day of vaccination. The CDR3 region reads CASSLNSGTSGSFSYEQYF. The DNA sequence follows: TGCGCCAGCAGCCTTAACTCCGGGACTAGCGGGAGCTTCTCCTACGAGCAGTACTTC.